The 15 T cell receptor beta chains in this list originate from one sample, sequenced in a study of blood T cell repertoires in COVID-19. Some clones are missing from TCRdb's copy, which holds only in-frame ones; the method was immunoSEQ multiplex PCR. Here the sample spans some 120,000 clones, around three quarters being singletons. The sequencing sample was made of peripheral blood. These receptors came from a man between 35 and 55 years old with active or convalescent COVID-19.

This clone was recorded only once. The rearrangement joins TRBV6-6 to TRBJ2-2, with 7 bases aligning to TRBD2. J gave up 7 bases and V 6 bases, and 8 bases lay outside the gene matches. Germline CDR1 and CDR2: MNHNY and SVGAGI (reference sequence). This CDR3 contains 14 residues. CDR3 in DNA: TGTGCCAGCAGACCCCCTGGGGGGGGCGGGGAGCTGTTTTTT. Protein product: CASRPPGGGGELFF.

The V and J genes are TRBV5-6 and TRBJ2-2; TRBD1 might be the D (6 bases). The CDR3 consists of 15 residues. Germline V gene data show CDR1 as SGHDT and CDR2 as YYEEEE. With 2 bases removed from V and 4 bases from J, the gap between germline ends came to 12 bases. CDR3 bases: TGTGCCAGCAGCTTTAATCACAGGGTCACCGGGGAGCTGTTTTTT. As protein: CASSFNHRVTGELFF.

This clone was seen a handful of times. The V and J genes are TRBV11-2 and TRBJ1-1; possibly TRBD1 for D (6 bases). The V and J ends lost 4 bases and 1 base respectively, with 25 bases between them. The CDR3 loop spans 19 amino acids. Germline CDR1 is SGHAT and CDR2 is FQNNGV. The CDR3 is CASSSPFGGDHGRNTEAFF. The CDR3 DNA follows: TGTGCCAGCAGCTCCCCGTTTGGGGGCGATCATGGAAGGAACACTGAAGCTTTCTTT.

The gene calls are TRBV27 and TRBJ1-2; D is unclear. The germline CDR1 and CDR2 sequences are MNHEY and SMNVEV (reference sequence). V gave up 6 bases and J gave up 2 bases, with 19 bases separating them. This CDR3 contains 16 residues. The CDR3 reads CASSKILGVGNYGYTF. The CDR3 bases are TGTGCCAGCAGCAAAATTCTCGGGGTGGGAAACTATGGCTACACCTTC.

A remark on this clone: Compared with germline, one end of the junction differs, possibly owing to a read error. The chain is built from TRBV6-1 and TRBJ2-2, with 7 bases that match TRBD2. Per the germline V gene, CDR1 is MNHNS and CDR2 is SASEGT. This CDR3 has 16 amino acids. Written as DNA, the CDR3 is TGTGCCAGCAGGGAAGAGGCGGGGGACGGCACCGGGGAGCTGTTTTTT. Encoded protein: CASREEAGDGTGELFF.

This sequence joins TRBV7-2 and TRBJ1-2; no reliable D call. Trimming left V 5 bases short and J 8 bases short, with 27 bases between. Germline CDR1 is SGHTA and CDR2 is FQGNSA. This CDR3 has 17 amino acids. CDR3 in amino acids: CASSPPGGWMDTEGYTF. The CDR3 bases are TGTGCCAGCAGCCCTCCCGGTGGGTGGATGGATACAGAAGGCTACACCTTC.

The chain recombines TRBV6-1 with TRBJ1-6; D is unresolved. Trimming left V 5 bases short and J 6 bases short, with 11 bases between. The CDR3 is 14 amino acids. Germline V gene lookup returns CDR1 MNHNS and CDR2 SASEGT. CDR3 residues: CASSYMEGNSPLHF. As DNA, the CDR3 is TGTGCCAGCAGTTATATGGAGGGTAATTCACCCCTCCACTTT.

The chain carries TRBV28 and TRBJ1-1, with D possibly matching TRBD1 (6 bases). There are 17 residues in the CDR3. Germline CDR1 reads MDHEN; CDR2 reads SYDVKM. V was clipped by 5 bases and J by 2 bases, with 21 bases between them. CDR3 region: CASSTLFLGQLNTEAFF. DNA for the CDR3: TGTGCCAGCAGTACCCTTTTCCTCGGACAGCTAAACACTGAAGCTTTCTTT.

The CDR3 is CASSPGQLGTEAFF. Here the CDR3 DNA reads TGTGCCAGCAGTCCAGGACAGTTAGGGACTGAAGCTTTCTTT. The genes are TRBV2 and TRBJ1-1, with D possibly being TRBD1 (6 bases). Germline CDR1 is SNHLY and CDR2 is FYNNEI. Trimming removed 5 bases at V and 5 bases at J, with 15 bases between. The CDR3 runs to 14 residues.

Only one count was recorded for this clone. The chain couples TRBV7-9 to TRBJ2-2; TRBD1 aligns across 8 bases. The germline CDR1 and CDR2 sequences are SEHNR and FQNEAQ (reference sequence). V dropped 5 bases and J dropped 8; count of bases not matched to a gene: 13. CDR3 length: 16 amino acids. The CDR3 coding sequence is TGTGCCAGCAGCACACGGACAGGGCGTTTGACTGGGGAGCTGTTTTTT. Its translation: CASSTRTGRLTGELFF.

This sequence joins TRBV24-1 and TRBJ2-5; 10 positions match TRBD1. The CDR3 is 17 amino acids. Germline CDR1 and CDR2: KGHDR and SFDVKD. V lost 2 bases to trimming and J lost 4 bases; unmatched junction nucleotides: 9. The CDR3 DNA reads TGTGCCACCAGTGATTCAGGACAGGGGGGTTCGCGAGAGACCCAGTACTTC. Protein: CATSDSGQGGSRETQYF.

This clone has a handful of counts. V and J are TRBV25-1 and TRBJ1-2; 9 bases fit TRBD1. Germline loops: CDR1 MGHDK, CDR2 SYGVNS. CDR3 length: 14 amino acids. After removal of 3 bases from V and 8 bases from J, the junction contained 7 bases not matched to a gene. The CDR3 sequence is CASSDSGTGKGYTF. The CDR3 DNA reads TGTGCCAGCAGTGACTCTGGGACAGGGAAGGGCTACACCTTC.

The CDR3 spells CASSLQAITGANVLTF. DNA for the CDR3: TGCGCCAGCAGCTTACAGGCAATTACTGGGGCCAACGTCCTGACTTTC. V usage is TRBV5-1 and J usage is TRBJ2-6, with TRBD1 as a possible D gene (5 bases). CDR1 and CDR2 from the germline V gene are SGHRS and YFSETQ. The CDR3 is 16 amino acids. Between the trimmed V and J ends, which lost 2 bases and 2 bases, there was a span of 11 bases.

J is TRBJ1-1 and V is TRBV6-5; D may be TRBD1 (5 bases). V lost 2 bases, J lost 0 bases, and 7 bases lay in between. There are 14 residues in the CDR3. The germline V gene encodes CDR1 MNHEY and CDR2 SVGAGI. CDR3 protein: CASSYRDLNTEAFF. The CDR3 DNA follows: TGTGCCAGCAGTTACAGGGACTTGAACACTGAAGCTTTCTTT.

This clone showed up just once. This chain links TRBV5-4 with TRBJ2-2; the D gene is possibly TRBD2 (6 bases). The CDR3 sequence is 13 residues long. The germline V and J ends were trimmed by 3 bases and 5 bases, with 8 bases remaining between them. Germline-derived CDR1 and CDR2 are SGHNT and YYREEE (reference sequence). CDR3 residues: CASSSTRTGELFF. The DNA of the CDR3 is TGTGCCAGCAGCTCGACTAGAACCGGGGAGCTGTTTTTT.